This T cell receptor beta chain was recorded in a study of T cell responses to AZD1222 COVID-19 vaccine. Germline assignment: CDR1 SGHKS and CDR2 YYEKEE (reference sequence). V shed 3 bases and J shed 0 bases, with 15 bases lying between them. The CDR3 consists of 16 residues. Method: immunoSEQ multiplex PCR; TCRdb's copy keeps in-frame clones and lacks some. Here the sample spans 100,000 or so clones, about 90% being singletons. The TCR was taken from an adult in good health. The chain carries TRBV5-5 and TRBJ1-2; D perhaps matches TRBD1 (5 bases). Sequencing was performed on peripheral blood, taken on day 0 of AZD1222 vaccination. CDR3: CASSSTAARANYGYTF. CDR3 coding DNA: TGTGCCAGCAGCTCTACAGCTGCCAGGGCTAACTATGGCTACACCTTC.